This TCR beta chain emerged from a study of T-cell reconstitution after alpha-beta-depleted transplantation in children. General study findings and limits: There were reportedly several hundred expanded graft clones from which alpha-beta T cells came about two months after transplant. It was newly produced T cells that mostly accounted for T-cell counts and diversity one year after transplant.

As concerns this clonotype: Its antigen is currently unknown.

Germline V gene lookup returns CDR1 GTSNPN and CDR2 SVGIG (reference sequence). The CDR3 has 15 amino acids. With V trimmed by 7 bases and J by 4 bases, 11 bases remained unmatched. A TCRbeta library incorporating unique molecular identifiers was prepared. MiXCR, applied by TCRdb to the PCR reads, yields one record per CDR3 protein. The sample includes about 980,000 distinct CDR3 sequences, about 31% of them seen just once. The clonotype comes from a boy less than two years old who had a stem cell transplant for SCID, so the T cells may come from the graft donor. The V call is TRBV30, the J call TRBJ1-3; TRBD1 matches 9 bases. This specimen consisted of PBMCs, mostly from graft donor cells, obtained 360 days after TCRalphabeta/CD19-depleted stem cell transplant. CDR3 sequence reads: CALGQGISAGNTIYF. The CDR3, as DNA: TGTGCCTTGGGACAGGGAATATCGGCCGGAAACACCATATATTTT.